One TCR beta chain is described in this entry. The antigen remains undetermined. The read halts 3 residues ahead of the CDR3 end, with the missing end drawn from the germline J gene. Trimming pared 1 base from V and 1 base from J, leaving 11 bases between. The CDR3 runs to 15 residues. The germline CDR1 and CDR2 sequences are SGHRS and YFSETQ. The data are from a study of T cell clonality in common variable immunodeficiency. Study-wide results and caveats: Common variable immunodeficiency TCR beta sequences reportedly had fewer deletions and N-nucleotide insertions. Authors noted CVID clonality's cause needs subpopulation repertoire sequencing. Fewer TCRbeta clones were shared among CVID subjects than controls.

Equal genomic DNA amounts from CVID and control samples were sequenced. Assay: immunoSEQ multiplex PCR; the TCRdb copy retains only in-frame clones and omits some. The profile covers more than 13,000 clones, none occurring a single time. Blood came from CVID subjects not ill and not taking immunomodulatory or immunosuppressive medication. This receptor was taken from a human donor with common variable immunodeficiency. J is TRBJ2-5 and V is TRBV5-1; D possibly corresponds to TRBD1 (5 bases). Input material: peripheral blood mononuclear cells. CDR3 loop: CASSLMAGPQETQYF. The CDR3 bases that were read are TGCGCCAGCAGCTTGATGGCAGGGCCCCAAGAGACC.